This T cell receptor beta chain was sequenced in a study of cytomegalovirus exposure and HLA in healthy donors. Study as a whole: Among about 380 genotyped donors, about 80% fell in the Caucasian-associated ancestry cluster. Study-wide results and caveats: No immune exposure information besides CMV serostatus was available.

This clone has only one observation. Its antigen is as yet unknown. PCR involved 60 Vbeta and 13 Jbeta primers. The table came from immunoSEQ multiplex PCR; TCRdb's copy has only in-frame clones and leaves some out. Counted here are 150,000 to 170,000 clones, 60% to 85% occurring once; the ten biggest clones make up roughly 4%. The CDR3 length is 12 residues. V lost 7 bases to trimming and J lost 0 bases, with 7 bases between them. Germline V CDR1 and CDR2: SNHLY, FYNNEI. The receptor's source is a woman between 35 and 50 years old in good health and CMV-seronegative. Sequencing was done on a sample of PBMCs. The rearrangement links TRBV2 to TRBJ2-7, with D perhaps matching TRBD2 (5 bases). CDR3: CASNRDSYEQYF. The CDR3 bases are TGTGCCAGCAACCGGGACTCCTACGAGCAGTACTTC.